These 18 T cell receptor beta chains were sequenced from one sample in a study of blood T cells in healthy people across ages. The authors ran a second PCR of roughly 6 to 12 cycles using a sample-barcoded 5' primer and a J-beta primer mix. TCRdb independently ran MiXCR on the 5' RACE reads; one entry per CDR3 protein. The sample has 780,000 or so distinct CDR3 sequences, roughly 50% seen once. The material sequenced was blood. These receptors all stem from an elderly man in good health.

The chain links TRBV6-6 to TRBJ2-7, with 11 positions matching TRBD2. The DNA end favors TRBJ2-5, so the J call may be wrong. Looked up from germline, CDR1 is MNHNY and CDR2 is SVGAGI (reference sequence). This CDR3 spans 15 amino acids. The CDR3 sequence is CASSQVAGGSETQYF. The CDR3 DNA is TGTGCCAGCAGTCAGGTAGCGGGAGGGTCGGAGACCCAGTACTTC.

This clonotype was detected only a few times. The chain employs TRBV2 and TRBJ1-1; D call uncertain. CDR3 length: 13 residues. The V and J ends lost 6 bases and 0 bases respectively, with 8 bases between them. Germline CDR1 reads SNHLY; CDR2 reads FYNNEI. CDR3 amino acids: CASRRYLNTEAFF. CDR3 bases: TGTGCCAGCAGGCGATACCTGAACACTGAAGCTTTCTTT.

The gene calls are TRBV5-6 and TRBJ1-4; 9 bases align to TRBD1. CDR1 is SGHDT and CDR2 is YYEEEE in the germline V gene. CDR3 length: 14 amino acids. V dropped 4 bases and J dropped 8; count of bases not matched to a gene: 6. The DNA of the CDR3 is TGTGCCAGCAGCGTGGGACAGGGATACGAAAAACTGTTTTTT. It yields the protein CASSVGQGYEKLFF.

This clonotype showed up just a few times. The chain's CDR3 is CASSLGVRGGNEQYF. In DNA form, the CDR3 reads TGTGCCAGCAGCTTGGGTGTTAGGGGCGGGAACGAGCAGTACTTC. J is TRBJ2-7 and V is TRBV13; D perhaps matches TRBD2 (6 bases). Trimming pared 3 bases from V and 5 bases from J, leaving 17 bases between. CDR3 length: 15 residues. Looked up from germline, CDR1 is PRHDT and CDR2 is FYEKMQ (reference sequence). The full variable domain, rest sourced from reference TRBV13 and TRBJ2-7, is AAGVIQSPRHLIKEKRETATLKCYPIPRHDTVYWYQQGPGQDPQFLISFYEKMQSDKGSIPDRFSAQQFSDYHSELNMSSLELGDSALYFCASSLGVRGGNEQYFGPGTRLTVT.

This clonotype appeared a single time. The genes are TRBV27 and TRBJ1-2; 7 nucleotides line up with TRBD1. The CDR3 runs 14 residues. The junction had 6 bases not matched to a gene; V was cut back by 4 bases and J by 4 bases. Germline assignment: CDR1 MNHEY and CDR2 SMNVEV (reference sequence). The CDR3 DNA reads as TGTGCCAGCAGTTACGGGGGACAGCCCTATGGCTACACCTTC. It yields the protein CASSYGGQPYGYTF.

This chain uses TRBV11-2 with TRBJ2-2; D possibly corresponds to TRBD1 (6 bases). The CDR3 loop spans 15 amino acids. V was shortened by 2 bases and J by 5 bases, with 12 bases between the two germline ends. Per germline, CDR1 SGHAT and CDR2 FQNNGV. The CDR3 DNA reads as TGTGCCAGCAGCTTAAAGACAGGTTGGACCGGGGAGCTGTTTTTT. This sequence encodes CASSLKTGWTGELFF.

This clonotype came up a few times. The J gene is TRBJ2-4, the V gene TRBV6-5; the D is unclear. V lost 6 bases to trimming and J lost 3 bases, with 3 bases between them. The CDR3 consists of 11 residues. The germline V gene has CDR1 MNHEY and CDR2 SVGAGI. CDR3 amino acids: CASSYKNIQYF. CDR3 nucleotides: TGTGCCAGCAGCTACAAAAACATTCAGTACTTC.

A remark on this clonotype: A junction boundary mismatches the germline segment, possibly from a read error. This chain connects TRBV27 to TRBJ2-1; TRBD1 aligns across 9 bases. CDR1 is MNHEY and CDR2 is SMNVEV in the germline V gene (reference sequence). The CDR3 covers 15 residues. The CDR3 sequence is CAGSFVQGALGEQFF. The CDR3 nucleotides read TGTGCCGGCAGTTTCGTACAGGGGGCTTTAGGTGAGCAGTTCTTC.

This clonotype was seen a few times. The chain has TRBV28 and TRBJ2-7, with 7 nucleotides matching TRBD1. This CDR3 is 15 amino acids long. Germline V gene sequence: CDR1 MDHEN, CDR2 SYDVKM. V shed 3 bases, J shed 2 bases, and the junction held 7 bases outside the gene matches. CDR3 residues: CASSFPGTEAYEQYF. CDR3 sequence (DNA): TGTGCCAGCAGTTTCCCCGGGACAGAAGCCTACGAGCAGTACTTC.

The chain combines TRBV15 with TRBJ2-3; D is tentatively TRBD1 or TRBD2 (6 bases each). This CDR3 contains 14 residues. The germline gives CDR1 LNHNV, CDR2 YYDKDF (reference sequence). V was pared by 1 base and J by 14 bases, with 19 bases between. CDR3 in amino acids: CATSRVGGNRYAYF. CDR3 DNA: TGTGCCACCAGCAGAGTAGGGGGGAACAGATACGCGTATTTT.

This clonotype was picked up one time. This chain's CDR3 is CASTRTSGGNNEQYF. Here the CDR3 DNA reads TGTGCCAGCACCAGGACTAGCGGGGGTAACAATGAGCAGTACTTC. The chain combines TRBV2 with TRBJ2-7; 13 bases are a match to TRBD2. The V gene's germline CDR1 is SNHLY and CDR2 FYNNEI. J lost 7 bases, V lost 7 bases, and 10 bases had no gene match. The CDR3 is 15 residues long.

This chain joins TRBV4-2 and TRBJ2-3, with TRBD2 matching over 8 bases. Per germline, CDR1 LGHNA and CDR2 YNFKEQ. The length of the CDR3 is 15 residues. After removal of 1 base from V and 3 bases from J, the junction contained 3 bases not matched to a gene. This chain's CDR3 is CASSQGLARTDTQYF. The CDR3 DNA sequence: TGTGCCAGCAGCCAAGGACTAGCGAGGACAGATACGCAGTATTTT.

The V gene is TRBV18, the J gene TRBJ2-2; unclear D gene. V was pared by 5 bases and J by 2 bases, with 6 bases between. Germline lookup yields CDR1 KGHSH and CDR2 LQKENI. The CDR3 runs to 13 residues. As DNA, the CDR3 is TGTGCCAGCTCAACTTCCAACACCGGGGAGCTGTTTTTT. It translates to CASSTSNTGELFF.

The rearrangement joins TRBV12-3 or TRBV12-4 to TRBJ2-3; 7 bases agree with TRBD2. J lost 8 bases, V lost 2 bases, and 7 bases had no gene match. CDR3 length: 14 residues. CDR3 sequence: CASSLTRGGGTQYF. The CDR3 DNA reads as TGTGCCAGCAGTTTAACCCGGGGCGGGGGTACGCAGTATTTT.

V gene TRBV7-2 combines with J gene TRBJ1-2, with 12 bases identical to TRBD1. Per germline, CDR1 SGHTA and CDR2 FQGNSA. The CDR3 covers 19 residues. Unmatched junction bases numbered 9, after V lost 1 base and J lost 0 bases. The CDR3, as DNA: TGTGCCAGCAGCTTAGTAGGCGGGGGACAGGGGGCTCCTAACTATGGCTACACCTTC. This encodes CASSLVGGGQGAPNYGYTF.

Notes on this clonotype: Mismatch with germline at one junction end may stem from a read error. The chain employs TRBV5-1 and TRBJ2-5; D is possibly TRBD1 or TRBD2 (6 bases each). Germline CDR1 reads SGHRS; CDR2 reads YFSETQ. The CDR3 runs to 14 residues. In nucleotides, the CDR3 is TGCGCCGGCAGCGTAGGGGGGCGCATGGAGACCCAGTACTTC. Translated, it gives CAGSVGGRMETQYF.

This chain uses TRBV27 with TRBJ2-7; D ambiguous. The J call may not be correct, given that the DNA end is closer to TRBJ2-5. Germline V gene lookup returns CDR1 MNHEY and CDR2 SMNVEV (reference sequence). The CDR3 consists of 15 residues. CDR3 sequence: CARYNWVAREETQYF. In DNA, the CDR3 is TGTGCCAGATATAATTGGGTAGCCCGGGAAGAGACCCAGTACTTC.

The chain carries TRBV10-3 and TRBJ2-1, with 7 bases identical to TRBD1. CDR3 length: 14 amino acids. With 6 bases clipped from V and 2 bases from J, the junction kept 4 bases outside the gene matches. Looked up from germline, CDR1 is ENHRY and CDR2 is SYGVKD. This chain's CDR3 is CAIRTGETYNEQFF. The CDR3 coding sequence is TGTGCCATCAGAACAGGGGAGACCTACAATGAGCAGTTCTTC.